What follows are 23 T cell receptor beta chains derived from one specimen sequenced in a study of blood T cell repertoires in COVID-19. The repertoire was sequenced with immunoSEQ multiplex PCR; TCRdb's copy has only in-frame clones and lacks some. The data show roughly 160,000 clones, about 86% seen once. The sequenced material came from peripheral blood. These receptors all stem from a man aged 45-60 years with active or convalescent COVID-19.

The chain links TRBV6-5 to TRBJ1-5; maybe TRBD1 (6 bases). Looked up from germline, CDR1 is MNHEY and CDR2 is SVGAGI. The V end lost 5 bases, the J end lost 9 bases, and 17 bases lay between the germline ends. CDR3 size: 14 residues. DNA of the CDR3: TGTGCCAGCAGTCGGGGGGGTCTACAGGGGCCCCAGCATTTT. Encoded protein: CASSRGGLQGPQHF.

V and J are TRBV3-1 (or the pseudogene TRBV3-2) and TRBJ1-1; 10 bases line up with TRBD1. J was trimmed by 3 bases and V by 4 bases; bases with no gene match: 5. Germline V CDR1 and CDR2: LGHDT, YNNKEL (reference sequence). The CDR3 is 15 amino acids. The chain's CDR3 is CASSPGQGIHTEAFF. The CDR3 nucleotides read TGTGCCAGCAGCCCGGGACAGGGGATACACACTGAAGCTTTCTTT.

V and J are TRBV7-3 and TRBJ2-4; D gene unclear. Germline V lookup: CDR1 SGHTA, CDR2 FQGTGA. The CDR3 contains 13 residues. The V gene lost 2 bases and the J gene lost 9 bases, with 11 bases spanning the gap. The CDR3 protein is CASSLVGDGIQYF. The CDR3 nucleotides are TGTGCCAGCAGCTTAGTGGGCGATGGCATTCAGTACTTC.

This chain joins TRBV5-1 and TRBJ1-6; 7 nucleotides agree with TRBD1. Germline loops: CDR1 SGHRS, CDR2 YFSETQ. CDR3 length: 15 residues. V was pared by 4 bases and J by 6 bases, with 7 bases of the junction left unmatched. The CDR3 reads CASSLKGGGNSPLHF. The CDR3 nucleotides read TGCGCCAGCAGCCTGAAAGGGGGCGGTAATTCACCCCTCCACTTT.

This chain uses TRBV7-6 with TRBJ2-1; tentatively, D is TRBD1 (6 bases). The CDR3 is 15 amino acids. V was trimmed by 5 bases and J by 1 base, leaving 12 bases between them. Germline V gene sequence: CDR1 SGHVS, CDR2 FNYEAQ. This CDR3 is CASSTSGASYNEQFF. In DNA, the CDR3 is TGTGCCAGCAGCACATCAGGGGCATCCTACAATGAGCAGTTCTTC.

The chain combines TRBV6-4 with TRBJ2-1; 9 nucleotides match TRBD2. The CDR3 totals 16 residues. Germline V CDR1 and CDR2: MRHNA, SNTAGT. V lost 5 bases, J lost 5 bases, and 10 bases stayed unmatched. The CDR3 bases are TGTGCCAGCAGTCTCCTTAGCGGGGGACTTAACAATGAGCAGTTCTTC. Its translation is CASSLLSGGLNNEQFF.

In nucleotides, the CDR3 is TGTGCCAGCTCACCAACTTCCGGGGACAGCCCTCTAGGAGCTTTCTTT. The encoded protein is CASSPTSGDSPLGAFF. The chain has TRBV18 and TRBJ1-1; 7 bases are shared with TRBD1. Germline V gives CDR1 KGHSH, CDR2 LQKENI. The trim removed 2 bases at V and 10 bases at J, leaving 16 bases unmatched. CDR3 length: 16 residues.

The V call is TRBV9, the J call TRBJ2-7; TRBD1 agrees at 7 bases. This CDR3 is built from 14 residues. With 4 bases clipped from V and 7 bases from J, the junction kept 11 bases outside the gene matches. Germline V gene lookup returns CDR1 SGDLS and CDR2 YYNGEE. The chain's CDR3 is CASSPRGQMGEQYF. The CDR3 region has the DNA TGTGCCAGCAGCCCGAGGGGGCAGATGGGGGAGCAGTACTTC.

V gene TRBV5-4 combines with J gene TRBJ2-7, with a possible D match to TRBD2 (6 bases). This CDR3 is built from 13 residues. CDR1 and CDR2 from the germline V gene are SGHNT and YYREEE (reference sequence). Trimming removed 2 bases from V and 2 bases from J, with 8 bases in between. The DNA of the CDR3 is TGTGCCAGCAGCTTCTGGGGGGCCTACGAGCAGTACTTC. As protein: CASSFWGAYEQYF.

V gene TRBV7-3 combines with J gene TRBJ1-2, with 12 bases fitting TRBD1. The CDR3 runs to 18 residues. V dropped 1 base and J dropped 4; count of bases not matched to a gene: 10. Germline V gene data show CDR1 as SGHTA and CDR2 as FQGTGA. CDR3 nucleotides: TGTGCCAGCAGCTTAATGCCCGGGGACAGGGGGCCAGGCTATGGCTACACCTTC. It yields the protein CASSLMPGDRGPGYGYTF.

The chain is built from TRBV29-1 and TRBJ1-1; D not resolved. Germline assignment: CDR1 SQVTM and CDR2 ANQGSEA. The ends were cut back, 4 bases at V and 6 bases at J, with 6 bases in the middle. This CDR3 comprises 10 residues. The CDR3 sequence is CSVGVSEAFF. The CDR3 region has the DNA TGCAGCGTTGGTGTATCTGAAGCTTTCTTT.

A note on this clone: The sample carries other DNA sequences with the same CDR3. V gene TRBV6-1 combines with J gene TRBJ1-5, with D uncertain. In germline, CDR1 is MNHNS, CDR2 SASEGT. There are 13 residues in the CDR3. Trimming cost V 2 bases and J 6 bases, with 8 bases left between them. CDR3 region: CASSESGVQPQHF. CDR3 DNA: TGTGCCAGCAGTGAAAGCGGGGTTCAGCCCCAGCATTTT.

The V call is TRBV5-1, the J call TRBJ1-1; D possibly corresponds to TRBD1 (5 bases). The V gene lost 0 bases and the J gene lost 7 bases, with 19 bases spanning the gap. The CDR3 extends over 16 amino acids. CDR1 is SGHRS and CDR2 is YFSETQ in the germline V gene. CDR3 DNA sequence: TGCGCCAGCAGCTTGGCCGTCGGCAGAAATAGGGGTGAAGCTTTCTTT. As protein: CASSLAVGRNRGEAFF.

CDR3 region: CASSLGVGASNTEAFF. In nucleotides, the CDR3 is TGTGCCAGCAGCTTAGGTGTAGGGGCATCGAACACTGAAGCTTTCTTT. The chain recombines TRBV7-8 with TRBJ1-1, with a weak D call TRBD1 (5 bases). Between the trimmed V and J ends, which lost 1 base and 1 base, there was a span of 13 bases. In germline, CDR1 is SGHVS, CDR2 FQNEAQ. CDR3 size: 16 residues.

The chain joins TRBV7-8 to TRBJ2-2; 7 bases match TRBD2. CDR3 size: 15 residues. Germline CDR1 is SGHVS and CDR2 is FQNEAQ. J was trimmed by 2 bases and V by 7 bases; bases with no gene match: 7. CDR3 coding DNA: TGTGCCAGCACCATCCCGGGACTAAACACCGGGGAGCTGTTTTTT. As protein: CASTIPGLNTGELFF.

The chain uses TRBV18 and TRBJ1-1, with TRBD1 matching over 7 bases. Per germline, CDR1 KGHSH and CDR2 LQKENI. This CDR3 comprises 15 residues. With V trimmed by 1 base and J by 5 bases, 7 bases remained unmatched. The CDR3 coding sequence is TGTGCCAGCTCACCACGAGGGGGCAGTGGAACTGAAGCTTTCTTT. It encodes CASSPRGGSGTEAFF.

V gene TRBV6-4 combines with J gene TRBJ2-2, with 15 bases fitting TRBD2. This CDR3 has 17 residues. V lost 2 bases and J lost 6; bases outside the gene matches: 4. Germline CDR1 MRHNA, CDR2 SNTAGT. The CDR3 coding sequence is TGTGCCAGCAGTGACATGGGACTAGCGGGAGGACCCGGGGAGCTGTTTTTT. Residues: CASSDMGLAGGPGELFF.

The chain couples TRBV5-5 to TRBJ2-3, with D possibly TRBD2 on 5 matching bases. CDR1 SGHKS and CDR2 YYEKEE come from the germline V gene (reference sequence). The CDR3 consists of 14 residues. Trimming took 0 bases from V and 4 from J, leaving 9 bases between them. CDR3 region: CASSLAYGADTQYF. In DNA, the CDR3 is TGTGCCAGCAGCTTGGCTTACGGGGCAGATACGCAGTATTTT.

The sample holds a few counts of this clone. The rearrangement links TRBV6-1 to TRBJ1-1; D gene uncertain. The V end was cut by 1 base, the J end by 1 base, with 10 bases between. Germline CDR1 MNHNS, CDR2 SASEGT. The CDR3 loop spans 15 amino acids. CDR3 residues: CASSEGPEGNTEAFF. The CDR3 nucleotides read TGTGCCAGCAGTGAAGGCCCCGAGGGGAACACTGAAGCTTTCTTT.

This clone appeared once. The chain joins TRBV11-3 to TRBJ1-4; no clear D gene. This CDR3 region has 17 residues. The germline CDR1 and CDR2 sequences are SGHNT and YENEEA. Trimming took off 5 bases at V and 0 bases at J, with 16 bases between the two ends. The DNA for the CDR3 is TGTGCCAGCAGCGCGCTTCGGAACAGAGCAACTAATGAAAAACTGTTTTTT. It codes for CASSALRNRATNEKLFF.

The genes are TRBV6-5 and TRBJ2-2; 10 nucleotides match TRBD1. Germline CDR1 is MNHEY and CDR2 is SVGAGI. The CDR3 runs 15 residues. The ends lost 3 bases at V and 7 bases at J; junction bases unmatched: 5. CDR3 sequence reads: CASSYPGQGRGELFF. The CDR3 DNA reads TGTGCCAGCAGTTATCCGGGACAGGGGCGCGGGGAGCTGTTTTTT.

This chain connects TRBV21-1 to TRBJ2-1; the table's D call, TRBD2, was not checked against the DNA. TRBV21-1 is tagged as a pseudogene. The CDR3 runs to 18 residues. The CDR3 loop reads CASIGQSPAGVLCNEQFF. The DNA for the CDR3 is TGTGCCAGCATCGGACAGTCCCCCGCGGGAGTCCTATGCAATGAGCAGTTCTTC.

The rearrangement uses TRBV3-1 (or the pseudogene TRBV3-2) and TRBJ1-2; 7 bases are shared with TRBD1. This CDR3 comprises 12 residues. With V trimmed by 3 bases and J by 6 bases, 1 base remained unmatched. Germline CDR1 LGHDT, CDR2 YNNKEL (reference sequence). In DNA form, the CDR3 reads TGTGCCAGCAGCCAGACAGGGAATGGCTACACCTTC. Protein sequence: CASSQTGNGYTF.